The present TCR beta chain was sequenced within a study of esophageal squamous cell carcinoma under preoperative chemotherapy listed by TCRdb under 2018. General notes on the study: Both tumor-infiltrating lymphocytes and peripheral blood T cells had their TCR repertoires profiled in the study. The effects of paclitaxel-nedaplatin chemotherapy on T-cell receptor repertoires in patients with esophageal squamous cell carcinoma were assessed. About 5 patients with primary esophageal squamous cell carcinoma were included in the cohort. Repertoires were compared between samples taken before and after paclitaxel-nedaplatin therapy. The paper as a whole reports these results and caveats: A small cohort was used, with only five patients with esophageal squamous cell carcinoma being analyzed. Tumor-infiltrating lymphocytes after treatment appeared to come partly from peripheral T cells migrating into the tumor, rather than solely from local clonal changes. Paclitaxel-nedaplatin therapy induced immediate and substantial clonotype frequency changes, with contraction more likely among abundant clones than amplification. After chemotherapy, peripheral T cells showed a significant rise in TCR diversity, whereas tumor-infiltrating lymphocytes did not.

This clonotype was picked up one time. This clone's antigen is unknown. The germline gene is not matched at one end of the junction; a read error may be the cause. Receptors were amplified or captured by PCR. These reads were obtained on a HiSeq X Ten. TCR repertoires were characterized by high-throughput sequencing. Clones were called with MiXCR by TCRdb after fastp trimmed the public reads at Q25, and only in-frame beta chains were retained. Duplicate CDR3 protein sequences are folded into a single record with the most common DNA and genes. A total of about 15,000 distinct CDR3 sequences appear in this sample, approximately 61% of them only once. Around half of the sample lies in the top ten. Reading the label with the study, this specimen's time point is: before preoperative PTX-NDP chemotherapy. Patients received paclitaxel-nedaplatin as preoperative chemotherapy before surgery. Looking up the germline V gene yields CDR1 ENHRY and CDR2 SYGVKD. Including cysteine and phenylalanine, the CDR3 has 14 amino acids. CDR3 DNA only is kept here, 42 bases in frame from base 1.

The receptor was isolated from a human donor with esophageal squamous cell carcinoma. The donor label of this sample is uncertain. The specimen was collected from a patient given preoperative chemotherapy. The sequence links TRBV10-3 to TRBJ2-3; there is no confident call for the D gene. The DNA sequence follows: TGCCCCGGTCTCGAGGCGGTGGGCACAGATACGCAGTACTTT. Its protein reads: CPGLEAVGTDTQYF.